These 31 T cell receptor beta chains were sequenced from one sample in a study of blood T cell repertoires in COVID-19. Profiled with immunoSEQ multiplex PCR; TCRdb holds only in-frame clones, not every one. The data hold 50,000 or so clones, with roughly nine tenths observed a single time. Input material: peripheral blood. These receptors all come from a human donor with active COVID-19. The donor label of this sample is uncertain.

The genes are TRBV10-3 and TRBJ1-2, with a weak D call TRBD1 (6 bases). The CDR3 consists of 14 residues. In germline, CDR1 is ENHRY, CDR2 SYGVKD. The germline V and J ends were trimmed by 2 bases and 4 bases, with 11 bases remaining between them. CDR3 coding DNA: TGTGCCATCAGTGAGACAGGGATGGGCTATGGCTACACCTTC. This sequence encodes CAISETGMGYGYTF.

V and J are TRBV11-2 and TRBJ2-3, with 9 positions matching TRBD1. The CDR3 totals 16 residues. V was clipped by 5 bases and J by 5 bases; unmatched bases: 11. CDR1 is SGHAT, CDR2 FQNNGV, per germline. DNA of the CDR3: TGTGCCAGCAGCCTCCACCCCGGGACAGGGTTAGATACGCAGTATTTT. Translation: CASSLHPGTGLDTQYF.

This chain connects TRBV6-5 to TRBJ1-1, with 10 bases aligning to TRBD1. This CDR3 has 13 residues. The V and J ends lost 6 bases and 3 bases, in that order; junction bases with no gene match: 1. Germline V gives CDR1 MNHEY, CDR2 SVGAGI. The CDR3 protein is CASRTGGYTEAFF. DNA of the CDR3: TGTGCCAGCAGGACAGGGGGCTACACTGAAGCTTTCTTT.

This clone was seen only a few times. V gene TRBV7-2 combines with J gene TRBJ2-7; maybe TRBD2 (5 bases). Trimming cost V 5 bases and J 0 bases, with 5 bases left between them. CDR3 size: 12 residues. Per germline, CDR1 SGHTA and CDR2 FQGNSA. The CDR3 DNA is TGTGCCAGCAGCGGGAGCTCCTACGAGCAGTACTTC. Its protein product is CASSGSSYEQYF.

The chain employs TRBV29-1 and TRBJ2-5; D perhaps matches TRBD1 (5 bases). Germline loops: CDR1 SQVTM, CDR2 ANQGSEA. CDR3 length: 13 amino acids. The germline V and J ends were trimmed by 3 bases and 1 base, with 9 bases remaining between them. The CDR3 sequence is CSVDGAVQETQYF. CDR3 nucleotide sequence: TGCAGCGTTGATGGGGCAGTCCAAGAGACCCAGTACTTC.

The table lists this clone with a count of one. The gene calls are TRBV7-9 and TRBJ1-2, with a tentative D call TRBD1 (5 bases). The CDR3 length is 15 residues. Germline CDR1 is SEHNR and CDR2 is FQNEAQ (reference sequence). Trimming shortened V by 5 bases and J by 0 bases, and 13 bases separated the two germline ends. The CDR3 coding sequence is TGTGCCAGCAGCCTGAGGACAATCTCTAACTATGGCTACACCTTC. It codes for CASSLRTISNYGYTF.

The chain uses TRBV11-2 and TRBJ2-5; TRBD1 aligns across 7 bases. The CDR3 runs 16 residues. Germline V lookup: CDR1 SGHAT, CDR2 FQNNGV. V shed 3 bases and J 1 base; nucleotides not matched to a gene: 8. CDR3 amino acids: CASSLSGGVLQETQYF. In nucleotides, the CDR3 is TGTGCCAGCAGCTTGTCAGGGGGAGTCCTCCAAGAGACCCAGTACTTC.

The CDR3 protein is CASSKGGTGNTIYF. The CDR3 DNA follows: TGCGCCAGCTCGAAAGGGGGCACTGGAAACACCATATATTTT. The chain links TRBV5-1 to TRBJ1-3, with 7 bases matching TRBD1. CDR3 length equals 14 residues. Germline CDR1 SGHRS, CDR2 YFSETQ. V was clipped by 7 bases and J by 2 bases; unmatched bases: 6.

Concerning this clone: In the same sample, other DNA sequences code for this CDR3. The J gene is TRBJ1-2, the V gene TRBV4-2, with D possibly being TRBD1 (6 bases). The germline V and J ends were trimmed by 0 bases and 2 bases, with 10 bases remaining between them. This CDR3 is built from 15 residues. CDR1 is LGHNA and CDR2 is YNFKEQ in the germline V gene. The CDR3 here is CASSQEQGTNYGYTF. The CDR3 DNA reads TGTGCCAGCAGCCAAGAGCAGGGGACGAACTATGGCTACACCTTC.

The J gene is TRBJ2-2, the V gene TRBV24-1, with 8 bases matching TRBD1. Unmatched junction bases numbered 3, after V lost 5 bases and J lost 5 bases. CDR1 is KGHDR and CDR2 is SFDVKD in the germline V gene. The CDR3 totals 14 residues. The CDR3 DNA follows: TGTGCCACCAGTGTCACAGGGGGGACCGGGGAGCTGTTTTTT. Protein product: CATSVTGGTGELFF.

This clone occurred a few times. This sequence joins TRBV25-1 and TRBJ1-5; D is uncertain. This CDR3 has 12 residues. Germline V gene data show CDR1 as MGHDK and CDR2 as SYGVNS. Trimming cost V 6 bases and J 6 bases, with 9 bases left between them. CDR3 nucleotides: TGTGCCAGCAGCACCAGTGGTCAGCCCCAGCATTTT. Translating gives CASSTSGQPQHF.

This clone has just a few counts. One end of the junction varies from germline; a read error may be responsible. The CDR3 is CASSYGTVSNNGYTF. The CDR3 bases are TGTGCCAGCAGTTATGGTACAGTCTCTAACAATGGCTACACCTTC. The genes are TRBV6-2 or TRBV6-3 and TRBJ1-2; unclear D gene. Germline values: CDR1 MNHEY, CDR2 SVGEGT. This CDR3 comprises 15 residues.

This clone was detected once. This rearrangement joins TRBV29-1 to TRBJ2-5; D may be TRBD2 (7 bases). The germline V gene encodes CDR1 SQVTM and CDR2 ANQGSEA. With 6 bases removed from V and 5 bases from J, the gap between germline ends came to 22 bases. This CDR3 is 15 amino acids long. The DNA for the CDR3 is TGCAGCGTACCGGGGGGACATACCAGTTTCGAGACCCAGTACTTC. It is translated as CSVPGGHTSFETQYF. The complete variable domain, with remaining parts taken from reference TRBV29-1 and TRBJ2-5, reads SAVISQKPSRDICQRGTSLTIQCQVDSQVTMMFWYRQQPGQSLTLIATANQGSEATYESGFVIDKFPISRPNLTFSTLTVSNMSPEDSSIYLCSVPGGHTSFETQYFGPGTRLLVL.

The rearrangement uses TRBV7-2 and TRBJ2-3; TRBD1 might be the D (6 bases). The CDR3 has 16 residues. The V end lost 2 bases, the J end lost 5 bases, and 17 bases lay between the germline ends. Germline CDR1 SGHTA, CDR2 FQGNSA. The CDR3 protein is CASSLSGTGWGDTQYF. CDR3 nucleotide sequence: TGTGCCAGCAGCTTATCCGGCACAGGGTGGGGAGATACGCAGTATTTT. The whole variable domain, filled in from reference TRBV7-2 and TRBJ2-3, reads GAGVSQSPSNKVTEKGKDVELRCDPISGHTALYWYRQSLGQGLEFLIYFQGNSAPDKSGLPSDRFSAERTGGSVSTLTIQRTQQEDSAVYLCASSLSGTGWGDTQYFGPGTRLTVL.

The CDR3 nucleotides read TGTGCCAGTAGTTTGGGACAGTACACTCACCAGCCCCAGCATTTT. Amino acid sequence: CASSLGQYTHQPQHF. The genes are TRBV19 and TRBJ1-5; 7 bases line up with TRBD1. This CDR3 contains 15 residues. Looked up from germline, CDR1 is LNHDA and CDR2 is SQIVND (reference sequence). V shed 5 bases, J shed 7 bases, and the junction held 11 bases outside the gene matches.

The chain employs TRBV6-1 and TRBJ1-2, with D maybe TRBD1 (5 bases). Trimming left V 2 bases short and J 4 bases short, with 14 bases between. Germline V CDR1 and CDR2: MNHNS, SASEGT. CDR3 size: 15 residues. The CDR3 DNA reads TGTGCCAGCAGTGAACATTCAGGGAACCTCTATGGCTACACCTTC. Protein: CASSEHSGNLYGYTF.

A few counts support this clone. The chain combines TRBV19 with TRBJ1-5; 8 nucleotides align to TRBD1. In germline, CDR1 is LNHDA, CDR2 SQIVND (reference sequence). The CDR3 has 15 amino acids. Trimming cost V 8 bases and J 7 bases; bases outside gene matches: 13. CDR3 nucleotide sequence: TGTGCCAGTTCAGGGGGCATTCTTTTTTCGCAGCCCCAGCATTTT. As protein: CASSGGILFSQPQHF.

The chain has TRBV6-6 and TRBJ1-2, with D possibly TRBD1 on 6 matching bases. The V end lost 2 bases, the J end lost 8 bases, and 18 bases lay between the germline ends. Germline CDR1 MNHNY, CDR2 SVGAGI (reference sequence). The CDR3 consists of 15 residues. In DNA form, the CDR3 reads TGTGCCAGCAGTTACGAGAGGCAGGGGTTGGGCGGCTACACCTTC. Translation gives CASSYERQGLGGYTF.

The CDR3 nucleotides are TGTGCCAGCTCCCGAGACAAGACTACTAACTATGGCTACACCTTC. It codes for CASSRDKTTNYGYTF. The chain couples TRBV18 to TRBJ1-2; D call uncertain. Germline V CDR1 and CDR2: KGHSH, LQKENI. The V and J ends lost 6 bases and 0 bases respectively, with 14 bases between them. The CDR3 is 15 amino acids. The whole variable domain, remainder taken from reference TRBV18 and TRBJ1-2, is NAGVMQNPRHLVRRRGQEARLRCSPMKGHSHVYWYRQLPEEGLKFMVYLQKENIIDESGMPKERFSAEFPKEGPSILRIQQVVRGDSAAYFCASSRDKTTNYGYTFGSGTRLTVV.

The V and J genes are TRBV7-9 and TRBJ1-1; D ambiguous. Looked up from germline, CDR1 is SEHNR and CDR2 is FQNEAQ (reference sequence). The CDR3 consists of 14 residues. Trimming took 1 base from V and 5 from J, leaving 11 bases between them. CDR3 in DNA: TGTGCCAGCAGCTTAGGCCCGGGAGGAACTGAAGCTTTCTTT. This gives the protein CASSLGPGGTEAFF.

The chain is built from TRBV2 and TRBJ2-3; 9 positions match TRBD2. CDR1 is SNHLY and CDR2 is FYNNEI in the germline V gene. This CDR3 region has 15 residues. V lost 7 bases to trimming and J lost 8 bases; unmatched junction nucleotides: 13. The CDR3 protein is CASTLLAGHSGTQYF. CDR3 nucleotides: TGTGCCAGCACTCTACTAGCGGGCCATTCCGGTACGCAGTATTTT.

The CDR3 nucleotides are TGTGCCAGCAGTGAGAGGAGAGTCTCTGGAAACACCATATATTTT. Amino acids: CASSERRVSGNTIYF. V is TRBV6-1 and J is TRBJ1-3; D unresolved. CDR3 length: 15 residues. CDR1 MNHNS and CDR2 SASEGT come from the germline V gene. V dropped 3 bases and J dropped 0 bases, with 9 bases sitting between them.

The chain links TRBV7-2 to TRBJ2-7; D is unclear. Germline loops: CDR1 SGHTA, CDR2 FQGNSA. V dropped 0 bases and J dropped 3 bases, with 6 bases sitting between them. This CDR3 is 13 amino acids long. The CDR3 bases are TGTGCCAGCAGCTTAGCAAGAGACTACGAGCAGTACTTC. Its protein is CASSLARDYEQYF.

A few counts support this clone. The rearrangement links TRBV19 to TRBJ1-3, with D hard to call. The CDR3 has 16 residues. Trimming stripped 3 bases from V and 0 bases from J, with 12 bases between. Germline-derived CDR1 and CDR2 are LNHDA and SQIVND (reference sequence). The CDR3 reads CASSILGTGSGNTIYF. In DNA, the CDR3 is TGTGCCAGTAGTATCCTGGGTACGGGCTCTGGAAACACCATATATTTT.

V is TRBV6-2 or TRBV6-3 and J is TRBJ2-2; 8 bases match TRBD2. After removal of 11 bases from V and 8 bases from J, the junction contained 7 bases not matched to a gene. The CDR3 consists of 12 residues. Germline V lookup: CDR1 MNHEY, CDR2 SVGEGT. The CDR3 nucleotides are TGTGCCTGCCGCCCGGGAGGGGGGGAGCTGTTTTTT. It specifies CACRPGGGELFF.

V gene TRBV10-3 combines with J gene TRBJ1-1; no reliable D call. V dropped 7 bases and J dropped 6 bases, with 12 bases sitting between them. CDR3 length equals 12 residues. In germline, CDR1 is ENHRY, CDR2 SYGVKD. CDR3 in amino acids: CAITGSSAEAFF. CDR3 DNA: TGTGCCATCACTGGGAGTTCCGCTGAAGCTTTCTTT.

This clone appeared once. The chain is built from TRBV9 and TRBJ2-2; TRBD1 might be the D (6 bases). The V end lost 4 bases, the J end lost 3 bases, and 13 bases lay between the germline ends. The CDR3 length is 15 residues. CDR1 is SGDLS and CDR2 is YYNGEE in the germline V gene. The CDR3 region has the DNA TGTGCCAGCAGCCTACTACAGGGTCACACCGGGGAGCTGTTTTTT. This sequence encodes CASSLLQGHTGELFF.

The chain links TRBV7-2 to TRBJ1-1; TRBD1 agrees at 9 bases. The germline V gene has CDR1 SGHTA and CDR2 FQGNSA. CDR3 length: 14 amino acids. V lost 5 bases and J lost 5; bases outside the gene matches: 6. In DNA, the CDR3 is TGTGCCAGCAGCCGCCCGGACAGGGGAACTGAAGCTTTCTTT. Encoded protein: CASSRPDRGTEAFF.

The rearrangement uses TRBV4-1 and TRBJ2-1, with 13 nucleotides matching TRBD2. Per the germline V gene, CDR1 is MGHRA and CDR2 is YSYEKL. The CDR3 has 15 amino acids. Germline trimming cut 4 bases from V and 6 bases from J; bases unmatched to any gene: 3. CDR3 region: CASSLGLAGSNEQFF. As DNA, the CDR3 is TGCGCCAGCAGCCTGGGACTAGCGGGGTCCAATGAGCAGTTCTTC.

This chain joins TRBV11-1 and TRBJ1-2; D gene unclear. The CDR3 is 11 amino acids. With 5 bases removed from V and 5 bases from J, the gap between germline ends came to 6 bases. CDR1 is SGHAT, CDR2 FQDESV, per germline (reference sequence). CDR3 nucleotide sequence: TGTGCCAGCAGCCCAGTATATGGCTACACCTTC. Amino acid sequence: CASSPVYGYTF.

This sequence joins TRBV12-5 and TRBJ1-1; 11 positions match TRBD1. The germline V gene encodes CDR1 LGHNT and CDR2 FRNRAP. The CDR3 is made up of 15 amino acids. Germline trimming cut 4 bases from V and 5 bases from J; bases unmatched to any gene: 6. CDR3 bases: TGTGCTAGTGGTTCTGGGACAGGGGGAGGAACTGAAGCTTTCTTT. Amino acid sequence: CASGSGTGGGTEAFF.